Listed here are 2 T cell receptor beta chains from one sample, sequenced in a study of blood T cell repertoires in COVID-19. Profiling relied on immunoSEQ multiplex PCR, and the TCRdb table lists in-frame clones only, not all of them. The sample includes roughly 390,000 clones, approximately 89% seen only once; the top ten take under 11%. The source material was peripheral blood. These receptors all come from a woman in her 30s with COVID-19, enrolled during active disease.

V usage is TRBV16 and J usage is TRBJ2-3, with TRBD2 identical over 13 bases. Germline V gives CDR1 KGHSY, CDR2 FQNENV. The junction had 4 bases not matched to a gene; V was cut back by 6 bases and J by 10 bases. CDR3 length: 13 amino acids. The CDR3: CASSWTSGSAQYF. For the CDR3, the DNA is TGTGCCAGCAGTTGGACTAGCGGGAGTGCGCAGTATTTT. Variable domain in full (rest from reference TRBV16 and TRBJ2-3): GEEVAQTPKHLVRGEGQKAKLYCAPIKGHSYVFWYQQVLKNEFKFLISFQNENVFDETGMPKERFSAKCLPNSPCSLEIQATKLEDSAVYFCASSWTSGSAQYFGPGTRLTVL.

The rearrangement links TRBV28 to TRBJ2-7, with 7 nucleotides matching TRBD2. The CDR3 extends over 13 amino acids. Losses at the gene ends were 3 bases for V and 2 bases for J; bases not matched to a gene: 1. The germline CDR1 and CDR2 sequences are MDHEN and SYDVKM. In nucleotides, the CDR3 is TGTGCCAGCAGTTTGCTAGCGGCCTACGAGCAGTACTTC. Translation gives CASSLLAAYEQYF.